This T cell receptor (beta chain) was recorded in a study of T cell repertoires in cytomegalovirus infection (dated by TCRdb to the late 2010s). Background for the entire study: Recently identified HLA-C-restricted CMV epitopes, whose presentation resists viral immunomodulation, were targeted by peptide stimulations together with well-studied HLA-B-restricted epitopes. Donor HLA type was relevant to the analysis, as public TCR beta signatures indicated carriage of CMV infection together with the matching HLA type. The paper's findings and limits, for the study overall: In both this cohort and an independent roughly 350-donor cohort, the cumulative frequency of public TCR beta family members distinguished carriers of CMV infection plus the relevant HLA type. The ex vivo response was dominated by HLA-C-restricted CMV-specific TCR beta clonotypes, and the single most frequent clonotype in two of eight donors was supplied by these HLA-C-restricted clonotypes.

The CDR3 contains 16 residues, cysteine and phenylalanine counted. The DNA shown is the 48-base CDR3, in frame from base 1. The V end gives up 6 bases and the J end 2 bases, leaving 10 bases in the junction not matched to a gene. CDR1 is given as MNHEY and CDR2 as SVGEGT, both from the germline V gene. Sample treatment or condition, as interpreted from the label and publication: in vitro stimulation with specific CMV peptide epitopes to enrich CMV-specific T cells. The instrument given in TCRdb is Illumina HiSeq 1500. TCRdb redid the processing of the public reads, applying fastp at Q25 and MiXCR, and retained in-frame beta chains. Rows matching on CDR3 protein sequence are summarized as one entry with the most common DNA and genes. The sample table contains about 830,000 distinct CDR3 sequences; only one count was recorded for about 31% of them. Around 12% of the sample lies in the top ten. This clonotype was found a few times. The antigen this receptor binds is unknown. No clone much larger than this one lies a single base away; base qualities are absent.

The sequence links TRBV6-2 or TRBV6-3 to TRBJ2-1; 7 middle bases align to TRBD2. This receptor was identified in a human donor in good health (CMV status not recorded). Some clones in this sample may be carry-over from other donors' samples. Sample: cultured CD8+ T cells from PBMCs, taken from culture after CMV antigen stimulation. The DNA sequence reads TGTGCCAGCAGCGCTATGGGAGGGCGCACCTACAATGAGCAGTTCTTC. Its translation is CASSAMGGRTYNEQFF.